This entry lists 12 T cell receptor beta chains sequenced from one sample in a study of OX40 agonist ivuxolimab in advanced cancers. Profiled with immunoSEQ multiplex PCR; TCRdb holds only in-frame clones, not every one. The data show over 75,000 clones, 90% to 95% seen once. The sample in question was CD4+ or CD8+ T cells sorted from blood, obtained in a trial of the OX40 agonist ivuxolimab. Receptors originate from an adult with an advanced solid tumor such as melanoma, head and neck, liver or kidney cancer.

CDR3: CASSSGQGKGYTF. Written as DNA, the CDR3 is TGCGCCAGCAGCAGCGGACAGGGTAAAGGCTACACCTTC. The chain carries TRBV5-1 and TRBJ1-2, with 8 bases aligning to TRBD1. CDR3 length equals 13 residues. After removal of 4 bases from V and 8 bases from J, the junction contained 7 bases not matched to a gene. CDR1 and CDR2 (germline): SGHRS, YFSETQ.

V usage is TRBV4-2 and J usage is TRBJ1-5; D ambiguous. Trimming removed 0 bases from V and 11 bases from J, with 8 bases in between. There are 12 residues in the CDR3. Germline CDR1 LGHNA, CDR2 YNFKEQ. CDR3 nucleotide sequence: TGTGCCAGCAGCCAAGATAGGGAAGCCCAGCATTTT. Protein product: CASSQDREAQHF.

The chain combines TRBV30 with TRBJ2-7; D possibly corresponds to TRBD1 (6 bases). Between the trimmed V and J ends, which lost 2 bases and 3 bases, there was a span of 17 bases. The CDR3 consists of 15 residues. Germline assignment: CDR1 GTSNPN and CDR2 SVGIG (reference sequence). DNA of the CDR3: TGTGCCTGGAGTCCACGCCCGGGACACGGCTACGAGCAGTACTTC. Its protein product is CAWSPRPGHGYEQYF.

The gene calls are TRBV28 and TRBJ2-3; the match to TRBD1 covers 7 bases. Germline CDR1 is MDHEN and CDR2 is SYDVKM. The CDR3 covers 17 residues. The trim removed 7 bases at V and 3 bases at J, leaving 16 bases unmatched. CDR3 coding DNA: TGTGCCAGCACTCCCCAGGGTACACAGGGGCAAACAGATACGCAGTATTTT. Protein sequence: CASTPQGTQGQTDTQYF.

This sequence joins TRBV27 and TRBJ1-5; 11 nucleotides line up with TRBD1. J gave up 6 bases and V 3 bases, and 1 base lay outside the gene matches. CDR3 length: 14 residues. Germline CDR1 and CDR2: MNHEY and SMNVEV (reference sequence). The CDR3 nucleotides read TGTGCCAGCAGTTTTGGGACAGGGGGTCAGCCCCAGCATTTT. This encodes CASSFGTGGQPQHF.

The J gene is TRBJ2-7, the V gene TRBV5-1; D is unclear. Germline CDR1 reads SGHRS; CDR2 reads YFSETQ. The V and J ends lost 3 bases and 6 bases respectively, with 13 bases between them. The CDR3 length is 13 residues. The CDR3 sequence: CASSYVPPSEQYF. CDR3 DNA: TGCGCCAGCAGCTACGTCCCCCCATCCGAGCAGTACTTC.

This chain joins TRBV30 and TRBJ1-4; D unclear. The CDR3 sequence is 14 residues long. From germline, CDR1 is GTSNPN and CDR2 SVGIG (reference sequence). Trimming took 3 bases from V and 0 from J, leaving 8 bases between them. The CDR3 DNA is TGTGCCTGGAGGAAGTTGGCAACTAATGAAAAACTGTTTTTT. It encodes CAWRKLATNEKLFF.

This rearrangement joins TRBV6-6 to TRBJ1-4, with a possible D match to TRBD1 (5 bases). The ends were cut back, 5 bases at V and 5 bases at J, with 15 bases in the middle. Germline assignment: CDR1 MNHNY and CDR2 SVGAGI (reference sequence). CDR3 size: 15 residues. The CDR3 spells CASSPPGTGNEKLFF. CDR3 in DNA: TGTGCCAGCAGTCCGCCCGGGACGGGAAATGAAAAACTGTTTTTT.

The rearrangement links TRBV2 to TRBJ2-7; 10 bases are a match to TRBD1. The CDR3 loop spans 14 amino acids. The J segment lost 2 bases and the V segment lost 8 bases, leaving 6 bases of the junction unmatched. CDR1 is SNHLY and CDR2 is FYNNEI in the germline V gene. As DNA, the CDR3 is TGTGCCAGCCTCCGGGACAGGGGTACCTACGAGCAGTACTTC. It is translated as CASLRDRGTYEQYF.

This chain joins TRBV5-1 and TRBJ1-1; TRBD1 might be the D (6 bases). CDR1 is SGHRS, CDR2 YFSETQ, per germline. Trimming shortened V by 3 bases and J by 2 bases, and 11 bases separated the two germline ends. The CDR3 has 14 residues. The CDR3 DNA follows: TGCGCCAGCAGCTCGTGGGGGCCTAACACTGAAGCTTTCTTT. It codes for CASSSWGPNTEAFF.

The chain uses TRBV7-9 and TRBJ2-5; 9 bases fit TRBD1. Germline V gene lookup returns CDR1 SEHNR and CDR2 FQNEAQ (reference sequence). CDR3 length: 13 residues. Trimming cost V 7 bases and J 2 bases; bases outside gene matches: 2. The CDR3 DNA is TGTGCCAGCACCGGGACAGGGCAAGAGACCCAGTACTTC. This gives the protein CASTGTGQETQYF.

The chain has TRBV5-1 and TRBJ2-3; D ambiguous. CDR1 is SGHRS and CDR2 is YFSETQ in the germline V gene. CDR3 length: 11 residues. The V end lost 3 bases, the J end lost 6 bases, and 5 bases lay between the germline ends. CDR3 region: CASSSADTQYF. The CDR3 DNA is TGCGCCAGCAGCTCCGCCGATACGCAGTATTTT.